Below are 24 T cell receptor beta chains sequenced from a single sample in a study of identical twins. TCRdb processed the 5' RACE reads anew with MiXCR; each CDR3 protein has one entry. The data show fewer than 900,000 distinct CDR3 sequences, 21% seen once. This sample also belongs to another study, concerning T cells expressing NK-cell markers.

Sample: PBMCs. The receptors were sampled from a woman aged 18-29 years in good health.

This clonotype was seen a handful of times. The chain has TRBV7-2 and TRBJ1-5, with D tentatively TRBD1 (5 bases). The V gene lost 5 bases and the J gene lost 0 bases, with 11 bases spanning the gap. This CDR3 is 15 amino acids long. CDR1 and CDR2 from the germline V gene are SGHTA and FQGNSA. The CDR3 DNA reads TGTGCCAGCAGCGACAGATCTTATAGCAATCAGCCCCAGCATTTT. It specifies CASSDRSYSNQPQHF.

This clonotype was detected a few times. The chain joins TRBV29-1 to TRBJ1-6, with D unresolved. V gave up 4 bases and J gave up 14 bases, with 15 bases separating them. The germline V gene encodes CDR1 SQVTM and CDR2 ANQGSEA. This CDR3 has 12 residues. The CDR3 here is CSVVSGFGSLHF. CDR3 sequence (DNA): TGCAGCGTTGTTTCGGGGTTTGGTTCCCTCCACTTT.

This clonotype was seen just once. The J gene is TRBJ1-2, the V gene TRBV9; D gene unclear. Germline V lookup: CDR1 SGDLS, CDR2 YYNGEE. The CDR3 length is 15 residues. The V end lost 4 bases, the J end lost 5 bases, and 18 bases lay between the germline ends. Here the CDR3 reads CASSSPVSWGYGYTF. As DNA, the CDR3 is TGTGCCAGCAGCTCTCCGGTGAGCTGGGGATATGGCTACACCTTC.

This clonotype was seen only a few times. The chain uses TRBV3-1 and TRBJ2-1; TRBD2 agrees at 9 bases. J gave up 8 bases and V 7 bases, and 15 bases lay outside the gene matches. Germline assignment: CDR1 LGHDT and CDR2 YNNKEL (reference sequence). This CDR3 has 16 amino acids. CDR3 DNA sequence: TGTGCCAGCACCACACTGACTAGCGGAACGTTTGATGAGCAGTTCTTC. This codes for CASTTLTSGTFDEQFF.

The chain recombines TRBV2 with TRBJ2-1, with 8 nucleotides matching TRBD2. Germline V gives CDR1 SNHLY, CDR2 FYNNEI. V shed 3 bases, J shed 3 bases, and the junction held 13 bases outside the gene matches. The CDR3 is 18 residues long. This chain's CDR3 is CASSDGGAGGAFYNEQFF. Here the CDR3 DNA reads TGTGCCAGCAGTGACGGAGGGGCCGGGGGGGCCTTCTACAATGAGCAGTTCTTC.

The chain employs TRBV4-2 and TRBJ1-5, with 7 bases aligning to TRBD1. Germline V gives CDR1 LGHNA, CDR2 YNFKEQ. This CDR3 spans 14 amino acids. J lost 9 bases, V lost 0 bases, and 5 bases had no gene match. Here the CDR3 DNA reads TGTGCCAGCAGCCAAGATAGAGGGGGCGTGCCCCAGCATTTT. Protein: CASSQDRGGVPQHF.

This clonotype was detected only a few times. This chain joins TRBV12-3 or TRBV12-4 and TRBJ1-6, with 10 bases lining up with TRBD1. V was clipped by 6 bases and J by 8 bases; unmatched bases: 7. CDR3 length: 15 residues. In DNA, the CDR3 is TGTGCCAGCAGACCCGGGACAGGGGTTGATTCACCCCTCCACTTT. This encodes CASRPGTGVDSPLHF.

This clonotype has at least ten counts. The chain is built from TRBV5-1 and TRBJ1-2; tentatively, D is TRBD1 (5 bases). Trimming pared 2 bases from V and 4 bases from J, leaving 12 bases between. Germline-derived CDR1 and CDR2 are SGHRS and YFSETQ. CDR3 length: 14 residues. The CDR3 DNA reads as TGCGCCAGCAGCTTTCGAGGGGTAAGCTATGGCTACACCTTC. This translates into CASSFRGVSYGYTF.

This clonotype was detected a few times. The chain couples TRBV20-1 to TRBJ2-5; D gene ambiguous. The CDR3 is 11 residues long. Trimming took 2 bases from V and 10 from J, leaving 11 bases between them. Germline loops: CDR1 DFQATT, CDR2 SNEGSKA (reference sequence). The CDR3 loop reads CSARFDLGQYF. The CDR3 DNA reads as TGCAGTGCTAGATTCGACTTAGGCCAGTACTTC.

A single count supports this clonotype. The chain joins TRBV6-4 to TRBJ2-1, with 11 bases aligning to TRBD1. The trim removed 3 bases at V and 9 bases at J, leaving 7 bases unmatched. Germline V gene lookup returns CDR1 MRHNA and CDR2 SNTAGT. The CDR3 consists of 15 residues. DNA of the CDR3: TGTGCCAGCAGTGAGACGGACAGGGGGCATAGTGAGCAGTTCTTC. This codes for CASSETDRGHSEQFF.

This clonotype turned up a few times. The chain is built from TRBV5-1 and TRBJ2-1; 7 bases match TRBD2. V shed 4 bases, J shed 10 bases, and the junction held 11 bases outside the gene matches. Looked up from germline, CDR1 is SGHRS and CDR2 is YFSETQ. This CDR3 has 14 amino acids. CDR3 nucleotides: TGCGCCAGCAGCCAAGGGACTACAGGAAGAGAGCAGTTCTTC. It yields the protein CASSQGTTGREQFF.

This clonotype occurred a few times. The CDR3 DNA reads TGTGCCAGCAGCGATAGCGGGATAACGACCCAGTACTTC. Translating it yields CASSDSGITTQYF. The chain employs TRBV7-9 and TRBJ2-5, with TRBD2 matching 8 bases. The CDR3 contains 13 residues. V was pared by 5 bases and J by 7 bases, with 6 bases of the junction left unmatched. CDR1 is SEHNR, CDR2 FQNEAQ, per germline (reference sequence).

The chain joins TRBV11-2 to TRBJ1-2; D gene uncertain. V lost 6 bases and J 1 base, leaving 12 bases between the germline ends. The CDR3 covers 14 residues. Germline V gives CDR1 SGHAT, CDR2 FQNNGV. The CDR3 here is CASRPVVLNYGYTF. CDR3 DNA: TGTGCCAGCAGGCCAGTAGTGCTTAACTATGGCTACACCTTC. The full variable domain, rest sourced from reference TRBV11-2 and TRBJ1-2, is EAGVAQSPRYKIIEKRQSVAFWCNPISGHATLYWYQQILGQGPKLLIQFQNNGVVDDSQLPKDRFSAERLKGVDSTLKIQPAKLEDSAVYLCASRPVVLNYGYTFGSGTRLTVV.

Only a few counts were recorded for this clonotype. The CDR3 here is CASSLAAGQLSYEQYF. In nucleotides, the CDR3 is TGCGCCAGCAGCTTGGCGGCGGGGCAACTCTCCTACGAGCAGTACTTC. The rearrangement links TRBV5-1 to TRBJ2-7; the D gene is possibly TRBD2 (6 bases). The CDR3 totals 16 residues. Germline loops: CDR1 SGHRS, CDR2 YFSETQ. V lost 0 bases and J 0 bases, leaving 13 bases between the germline ends.

In its sample, this clonotype was seen a few times. The chain uses TRBV25-1 and TRBJ2-1; D is perhaps TRBD1 (6 bases). CDR3 size: 18 residues. Trimming shortened V by 2 bases and J by 0 bases, and 17 bases separated the two germline ends. Per germline, CDR1 MGHDK and CDR2 SYGVNS. The CDR3 nucleotides are TGTGCCAGCAGTGAAGGGGACACATATATGAGCTCCTACAATGAGCAGTTCTTC. It encodes CASSEGDTYMSSYNEQFF.

A few counts support this clonotype. The chain carries TRBV12-5 and TRBJ1-4; D not certain. CDR1 is LGHNT, CDR2 FRNRAP, per germline. The CDR3 runs 8 residues. Written as DNA, the CDR3 is TGTGGGAATGAAAAACTGTTTTTT. Amino acids: CGNEKLFF.

This clonotype was found a few times. The chain couples TRBV10-3 to TRBJ2-4; D gene unclear. V shed 2 bases and J shed 8 bases, with 4 bases lying between them. Germline V gene lookup returns CDR1 ENHRY and CDR2 SYGVKD. The CDR3 covers 11 residues. CDR3 residues: CAISEGDIQYF. CDR3 DNA sequence: TGTGCCATCAGTGAGGGGGACATTCAGTACTTC.

This clonotype appeared many times. This chain links TRBV7-9 with TRBJ1-5; unclear D gene. Germline V lookup: CDR1 SEHNR, CDR2 FQNEAQ (reference sequence). The CDR3 sequence is 13 residues long. Trimming cost V 4 bases and J 13 bases, with 17 bases left between them. The CDR3 bases are TGTGCCAGCAGCTCTACATACGAGGGATCTCAGCATTTT. Protein sequence: CASSSTYEGSQHF.

The chain employs TRBV11-2 and TRBJ2-2, with D unresolved. There are 16 residues in the CDR3. Germline V CDR1 and CDR2: SGHAT, FQNNGV. The V gene lost 5 bases and the J gene lost 6 bases, with 19 bases spanning the gap. The CDR3 loop is CASSLTTLPGAGELFF. The CDR3 DNA is TGTGCCAGCAGCCTAACGACTCTGCCAGGCGCCGGGGAGCTGTTTTTT.

The V gene is TRBV12-3 or TRBV12-4, the J gene TRBJ1-1, with D possibly being TRBD1 (5 bases). The CDR3 is 14 residues long. V shed 3 bases and J shed 1 base, with 9 bases lying between them. The chain's CDR3 is CASSFRGTNTEAFF. The CDR3 nucleotides read TGTGCCAGCAGTTTCCGCGGGACGAACACTGAAGCTTTCTTT.

This clonotype was seen a few times. This sequence joins TRBV12-3 or TRBV12-4 and TRBJ1-2; 8 nucleotides match TRBD1. V was pared by 8 bases and J by 5 bases, with 7 bases of the junction left unmatched. The CDR3 runs 13 residues. DNA of the CDR3: TGTGCCAGCTTGGACAGGGAGAGTTATGGCTACACCTTC. Translating it yields CASLDRESYGYTF.

The chain is built from TRBV12-3 or TRBV12-4 and TRBJ2-1, with TRBD2 identical over 8 bases. CDR3 length: 17 amino acids. The V segment lost 4 bases and the J segment 6 bases; nucleotides outside the gene matches: 14. The CDR3 coding sequence is TGTGCCAGCAGTTCCCCCCTAGCGGGTGCAAACCCCAATGAGCAGTTCTTC. Its translation is CASSSPLAGANPNEQFF.

There are a few counts of this clonotype. This chain joins TRBV6-1 and TRBJ1-1, with 7 bases fitting TRBD1. There are 15 residues in the CDR3. The V segment lost 4 bases and the J segment 6 bases; nucleotides outside the gene matches: 11. Germline V gene sequence: CDR1 MNHNS, CDR2 SASEGT. This chain's CDR3 is CASSASDRWGAEAFF. The CDR3 bases are TGTGCCAGCAGTGCCTCGGACAGGTGGGGGGCTGAAGCTTTCTTT.

Only a few counts were recorded for this clonotype. The gene calls are TRBV10-3 and TRBJ2-7; possibly TRBD1 or TRBD2 for D (5 bases each). Trimming removed 8 bases from V and 2 bases from J, with 16 bases in between. Per germline, CDR1 ENHRY and CDR2 SYGVKD. The CDR3 is 14 amino acids. CDR3 sequence: CAISPGTFAYEQYF. CDR3 nucleotides: TGTGCCATCTCACCCGGGACCTTCGCCTACGAGCAGTACTTC.